A single sample is the source of the 13 T cell receptor beta chains below, sequenced in a study of T cell responses to AZD1222 COVID-19 vaccine. Sequencing used immunoSEQ multiplex PCR; TCRdb keeps in-frame clones, though not all of them. This sample carries 110,000 to 150,000 clones, approximately 94% of them seen once, and the ten largest clones take roughly 9.1%. The sample in question was peripheral blood, obtained on day 0 of AZD1222 vaccination. The receptors were gathered from an adult in good health.

V is TRBV3-1 (or the pseudogene TRBV3-2) and J is TRBJ2-5; unclear D gene. The CDR3 has 17 amino acids. Trimming stripped 6 bases from V and 2 bases from J, with 22 bases between. In germline, CDR1 is LGHDT, CDR2 YNNKEL (reference sequence). CDR3 bases: TGTGCCAGCAGTCAGCGTGTTGGGTACCGTTTACAAGAGACCCAGTACTTC. Translating gives CASSQRVGYRLQETQYF.

This chain connects TRBV7-9 to TRBJ2-1; 10 bases map to TRBD1. Trimming took 3 bases from V and 9 from J; bases not matched to a gene: 5. Germline V CDR1 and CDR2: SEHNR, FQNEAQ (reference sequence). The CDR3 length is 14 residues. CDR3 region: CASSFTTGGGEQFF. DNA for the CDR3: TGTGCCAGCAGCTTTACGACAGGGGGCGGTGAGCAGTTCTTC.

This chain links TRBV6-6 with TRBJ2-1; TRBD1 matches 8 bases. Trimming cost V 6 bases and J 6 bases; bases outside gene matches: 10. There are 15 residues in the CDR3. Germline CDR1 MNHNY, CDR2 SVGAGI (reference sequence). This chain's CDR3 is CASRADRDRSNEQFF. The CDR3 nucleotides are TGTGCCAGCAGAGCGGACAGGGATCGGTCCAATGAGCAGTTCTTC.

This clone was seen once. The chain combines TRBV10-3 with TRBJ2-5; the D call may be TRBD1 or TRBD2 (5 bases each). Trimming left V 5 bases short and J 0 bases short, with 10 bases between. Germline lookup yields CDR1 ENHRY and CDR2 SYGVKD. The CDR3 spans 14 residues. CDR3 sequence: CAISPGTYQETQYF. In DNA, the CDR3 is TGTGCCATCAGTCCTGGGACCTACCAAGAGACCCAGTACTTC.

The rearrangement links TRBV6-6 to TRBJ1-1; the D gene is possibly TRBD1 (5 bases). Per the germline V gene, CDR1 is MNHNY and CDR2 is SVGAGI (reference sequence). V was cut by 7 bases and J by 1 base, with 16 bases left in between. This CDR3 region has 15 residues. The CDR3 sequence is CASTLRDRRNTEAFF. CDR3 coding DNA: TGTGCCAGCACTCTGAGGGACCGCCGGAACACTGAAGCTTTCTTT.

The V call is TRBV12-3 or TRBV12-4, the J call TRBJ1-2; D not certain. Trimming left V 2 bases short and J 6 bases short, with 10 bases between. The CDR3 extends over 13 amino acids. CDR3 residues: CASSLRATDGYTF. The CDR3 DNA follows: TGTGCCAGCAGTTTAAGGGCCACAGATGGCTACACCTTC.

The V gene is TRBV2, the J gene TRBJ1-5, with TRBD1 as a possible D gene (6 bases). The V gene lost 1 base and the J gene lost 7 bases, with 11 bases spanning the gap. Looked up from germline, CDR1 is SNHLY and CDR2 is FYNNEI. The CDR3 covers 14 residues. The CDR3 nucleotides read TGTGCCAGCAGTGAAGAAGGGGGGATACAGCCCCAGCATTTT. Translation: CASSEEGGIQPQHF. The full variable domain, its missing parts supplied by reference TRBV2 and TRBJ1-5, is EPEVTQTPSHQVTQMGQEVILRCVPISNHLYFYWYRQILGQKVEFLVSFYNNEISEKSEIFDDQFSVERPDGSNFTLKIRSTKLEDSAMYFCASSEEGGIQPQHFGDGTRLSIL.

The chain joins TRBV30 to TRBJ1-6; D is perhaps TRBD1 (5 bases). V lost 2 bases, J lost 9 bases, and 17 bases lay in between. Germline CDR1 is GTSNPN and CDR2 is SVGIG (reference sequence). The CDR3 extends over 15 amino acids. The CDR3 DNA sequence: TGTGCCTGGAGTCTCAAATCGGGGGGAACTTCACCCCTCCACTTT. It translates to CAWSLKSGGTSPLHF.

This sequence joins TRBV6-1 and TRBJ1-5; D is unclear. Germline CDR1 reads MNHNS; CDR2 reads SASEGT. V gave up 3 bases and J gave up 4 bases, with 7 bases separating them. CDR3 length: 13 residues. CDR3 residues: CASSDRENQPQHF. The DNA for the CDR3 is TGTGCCAGCAGTGACCGGGAGAATCAGCCCCAGCATTTT.

A remark on this clone: An end of the junction does not agree with germline; a read error may underlie this. V usage is TRBV27 and J usage is TRBJ1-3; possible D gene TRBD1, 6 bases. Germline assignment: CDR1 MNHEY and CDR2 SMNVEV (reference sequence). The CDR3 loop spans 16 amino acids. This CDR3 reads CASSLLGAGSGNTIYF. For the CDR3, the DNA is TGCGCCAGCAGTTTATTGGGGGCAGGCTCTGGAAACACCATATATTTT.

The V and J genes are TRBV2 and TRBJ2-2; TRBD1 matches at 9 bases. V dropped 3 bases and J dropped 7; count of bases not matched to a gene: 3. This CDR3 has 14 residues. Germline V CDR1 and CDR2: SNHLY, FYNNEI. The CDR3 region is CASSDWTGVGELFF. The CDR3 DNA sequence: TGTGCCAGCAGTGATTGGACAGGGGTCGGGGAGCTGTTTTTT.

The chain couples TRBV6-5 to TRBJ1-5; maybe TRBD1 (5 bases). Per germline, CDR1 MNHEY and CDR2 SVGAGI. This CDR3 is built from 14 residues. The V gene lost 6 bases and the J gene lost 4 bases, with 13 bases spanning the gap. The CDR3 sequence is CASSRDPENQPQHF. The CDR3 DNA follows: TGTGCCAGCAGCCGGGACCCCGAAAATCAGCCCCAGCATTTT.

The chain has TRBV19 and TRBJ1-5; the D is unclear. Germline-derived CDR1 and CDR2 are LNHDA and SQIVND (reference sequence). The CDR3 totals 12 residues. V was trimmed by 5 bases and J by 7 bases, leaving 9 bases between them. CDR3 DNA: TGTGCCAGTAGTTCAGGCTGGCAGCCCCAGCATTTT. Translating it yields CASSSGWQPQHF.